These T cell receptor beta chains were read from a single sample in a study of blood T cell repertoires in COVID-19. Assay used: immunoSEQ multiplex PCR; TCRdb lists only in-frame clones, some missing. Among some 37,000 clones, 90% were seen once, and the ten largest hold around an eighth. The sequenced material came from peripheral blood. The receptor set was obtained from a man in his sixties or seventies with acute or convalescent COVID-19. The CDR3 runs from the conserved cysteine through the conserved F or W. Each record gives: D gene, V gene, J gene, CDR3 DNA, CDR3 protein. A D gene is named only where the DNA matches it firmly.

>-|TRBV6-5|TRBJ2-1
TGTGCCAGCAGTTATAGGACAGCGAGCTCCTACAATGAGCAGTTCTTC
CASSYRTASSYNEQFF
>TRBD2|TRBV9|TRBJ2-1
TGTGCCAGCAGCGTCACTAGCGGGAGTGATGGTGAGCAGTTCTTC
CASSVTSGSDGEQFF
>TRBD1|TRBV2|TRBJ1-5
TGTGCCAGCAGTGAAGCGCTTCGGGGGACAGTTAGCAATCAGCCCCAGCATTTT
CASSEALRGTVSNQPQHF
>TRBD1|TRBV6-2/TRBV6-3|TRBJ2-7
TGTGCCAGCAGTACCGAGGGGACAGGTCCTTCCGAGCAGTACTTC
CASSTEGTGPSEQYF
>TRBD1|TRBV27|TRBJ2-1
TGTGCCAGCAGTAAGATGTCACCGGGACAGGGATTAGATGAGCAGTTCTTC
CASSKMSPGQGLDEQFF
>-|TRBV18|TRBJ2-1
TGTGCCAGCTCCACCCCTCTCCAGACTGCCGAGCAGTTCTTC
CASSTPLQTAEQFF
>TRBD1|TRBV7-9|TRBJ2-7
TGTGCCAGCCGACAGGGGGCTGAGTACGAGCAGTACTTC
CASRQGAEYEQYF
>TRBD1|TRBV3-1/TRBV3-2|TRBJ1-1
TGTGCCAGCAGCCAAGACCTCCCGGGACAGGGGTGGACTTTCTTT
CASSQDLPGQGWTFF
>-|TRBV6-5|TRBJ1-6
TGTGCCAGCAGTACCGCGAGGGGGGGATCACCCCTCCACTTT
CASSTARGGSPLHF
>TRBD1|TRBV6-2/TRBV6-3|TRBJ1-6
TGTGCCAGCAGTTTCGCTACAGGGGGCAGCCATAATTCACCCCTCCACTTT
CASSFATGGSHNSPLHF
>-|TRBV11-3|TRBJ2-1
TGTGTCAGCAGCTTAGGTACTAGGAATGAGCAGTTCTTC
CVSSLGTRNEQFF
>-|TRBV4-1|TRBJ2-5
TGCGCCAGCAGCCAAGAAGGGGTAGGACACCGGCAAGAGACCCAGTACTTC
CASSQEGVGHRQETQYF
>-|TRBV3-1/TRBV3-2|TRBJ1-2
TGTGCCAGCAGCCAAGGCTTCACCGGGACACGGGGAGGCTACACCTTC
CASSQGFTGTRGGYTF
>TRBD1|TRBV4-3|TRBJ1-3
TGCGCCAGCAGCCAAGGAGGGACAGGGGCAATTGGAAACACCATATATTTT
CASSQGGTGAIGNTIYF
>TRBD2|TRBV7-2|TRBJ2-3
TGTGCCAGCAGCTTAGGGAAGGGAGCGGGAGCTCGAGATACGCAGTATTTT
CASSLGKGAGARDTQYF